This TCR beta chain was sequenced during a study of blood T cell repertoires in COVID-19. Under the authors' procedure: For nucleated cells, counts were estimated from reference gene primer amplification. Generated by immunoSEQ multiplex PCR, the TCRdb table keeps only in-frame clones and is missing some. V, J and clone size are those of that table, while D and trimming were read from the DNA. The sample has about 200,000 clones, around 81% seen once. The sequencing sample was made of PBMCs or T cells enriched from blood (not recorded which). The sequence was obtained from a man aged 35 to 55 who had recovered from COVID-19.

CDR3 DNA sequence: TGCGCCAGCAGCCCAAGGACAGGGGGAGGCTACGAGCAGTACTTC. It is translated as CASSPRTGGGYEQYF. The rearrangement links TRBV5-1 to TRBJ2-7; 10 bases map to TRBD1. CDR3 length: 15 amino acids. Germline trimming cut 4 bases from V and 3 bases from J; bases unmatched to any gene: 7. Germline V gene data show CDR1 as SGHRS and CDR2 as YFSETQ.